The present entry profiles one T cell receptor beta chain with its context. The antigen is undetermined. This record belongs to a study of response to subunit inactivated influenza vaccine. Study-level points and caveats: It was suggested by the authors that few new T cells are recruited by each seasonal influenza vaccination.

The CDR3 has 15 amino acids. In germline, CDR1 is SGHDT, CDR2 YYEEEE. V was shortened by 2 bases and J by 3 bases, with 13 bases between the two germline ends. TCRdb analysed the RT-PCR reads with MiXCR anew, one entry per CDR3 protein. The sample consists of more than 700,000 distinct CDR3 sequences, approximately 21% of them appearing once. V is TRBV5-6 and J is TRBJ2-3, with TRBD1 as a possible D gene (7 bases). This clonotype originated in a man aged 45-65 years who received an inactivated influenza vaccine. The sample consisted of PBMCs from blood, taken around 5 days after vaccination. CDR3 amino acids: CASSFGPGGTDTQYF. The CDR3 DNA reads as TGTGCCAGCAGCTTTGGACCAGGGGGGACAGATACGCAGTATTTT.